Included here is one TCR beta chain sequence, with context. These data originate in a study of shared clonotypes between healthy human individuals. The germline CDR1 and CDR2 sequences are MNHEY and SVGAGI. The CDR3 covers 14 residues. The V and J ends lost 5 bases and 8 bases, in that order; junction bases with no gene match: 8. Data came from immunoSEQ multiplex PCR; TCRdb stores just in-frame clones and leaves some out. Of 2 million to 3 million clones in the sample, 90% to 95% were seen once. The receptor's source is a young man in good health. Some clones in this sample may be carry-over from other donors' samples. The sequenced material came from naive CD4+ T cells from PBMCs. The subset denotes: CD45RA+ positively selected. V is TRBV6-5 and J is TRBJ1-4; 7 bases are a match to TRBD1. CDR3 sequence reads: CASSRQGVYEKLFF. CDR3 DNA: TGTGCCAGCAGTAGACAGGGAGTATACGAAAAACTGTTTTTT.